Presented here are 5 T cell receptor beta chains from one specimen sequenced in a study of CXCR3-negative and CXCR3-positive naive CD8 T cells. Overall study results and limits: Naive CXCR3-positive cells had TRB CDR3s more hydrophobic than those of CXCR3-negative naive cells.

TRB cDNA was prepared as libraries by UMI-labeled 5' RACE. TCRdb reworked the 5' RACE reads into one entry per CDR3 protein, no DNA. The table gives 100,000 or so distinct CDR3 sequences; the top ten clones make up approximately 0.38% of it. Antigens for these TCRs are unknown. The sample taken for sequencing was naive CXCR3+ CD8+ T cells from blood. Subset indicated: CD45RO-CCR7+CD27+CD95- naive CD8+ T cells expressing CXCR3 (TNR3+). The receptors originated from a human donor in good health. Some clones in this sample may be carry-over from other donors' samples.

The CDR3 sequence: CASSLIAGSYEQYF. The chain recombines TRBV28 with TRBJ2-7; TCRdb indicates TRBD2, and absent DNA this call remains unverified. Germline CDR1 and CDR2: MDHEN and SYDVKM. This CDR3 spans 14 amino acids.

The CDR3: CASSASPWRGSTDTQYF. The J gene is TRBJ2-3, the V gene TRBV5-1; TCRdb's D call of TRBD2 is untestable without DNA. The CDR3 extends over 17 amino acids. In germline, CDR1 is SGHRS, CDR2 YFSETQ.

CDR3: CASSQERSRGGGFTQYF. This chain links TRBV4-3 with TRBJ2-3; no DNA is available, so the TRBD2 call from TCRdb remains unchecked. CDR1 LGHNA and CDR2 YSLEER come from the germline V gene. The CDR3 loop spans 17 amino acids.

The chain couples TRBV5-6 to TRBJ2-1; the TRBD2 assignment by TCRdb is unverifiable without DNA. The CDR3 is 18 residues long. Germline values: CDR1 SGHDT, CDR2 YYEEEE. The CDR3 spells CASSPGTSGGISYNEQFF.

This sequence joins TRBV4-1 and TRBJ2-4; absent DNA, TCRdb's TRBD2 call cannot be checked. The germline V gene encodes CDR1 MGHRA and CDR2 YSYEKL. The CDR3 extends over 14 amino acids. This CDR3 is CASSDLAGEDIQYF.